The sequence of this T cell receptor beta chain was determined in a study of cytomegalovirus exposure and HLA in healthy donors. A multiplex PCR was run with 60 Vbeta primers and 13 Jbeta primers. Generated by immunoSEQ multiplex PCR, the TCRdb table keeps only in-frame clones and is missing some. The profile covers more than 80,000 clones, with approximately 80% appearing a single time and about 4% taken by the ten largest. The CDR3 is 12 amino acids. CDR1 and CDR2 from the germline V gene are SQVTM and ANQGSEA. Study-wide results and caveats: Sequence variants that were highly shared formed a cluster that was likely a sequencing artifact. Segments of the TCR beta V type were, in most cases, productive about 87% or about 30% of the time in an earlier analysis. Overall, approximately 150 TCR beta chains were annotated as cytomegalovirus-associated.

For this clone: Its antigen remains unknown.

This TCR came from a woman aged 40 to 50 in good health and CMV-seropositive. The sequenced material came from PBMCs. The V call is TRBV29-1, the J call TRBJ2-5; D is ambiguous. The J call may be in error: the DNA end matches TRBJ2-7 better. The CDR3 is CSVARGGYEQYF. CDR3 sequence (DNA): TGCAGCGTTGCCCGAGGCGGATACGAGCAGTACTTC.